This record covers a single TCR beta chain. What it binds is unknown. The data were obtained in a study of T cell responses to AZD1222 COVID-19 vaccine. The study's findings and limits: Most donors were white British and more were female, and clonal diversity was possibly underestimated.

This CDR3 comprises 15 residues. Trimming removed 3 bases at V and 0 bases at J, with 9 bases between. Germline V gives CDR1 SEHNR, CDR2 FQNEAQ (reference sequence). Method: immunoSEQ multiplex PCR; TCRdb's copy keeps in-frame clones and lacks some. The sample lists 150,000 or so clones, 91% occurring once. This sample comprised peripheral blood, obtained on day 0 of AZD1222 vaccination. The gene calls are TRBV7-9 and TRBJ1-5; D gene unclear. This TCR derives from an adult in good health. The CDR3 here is CASSLWGNSNQPQHF. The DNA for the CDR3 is TGTGCCAGCAGCTTGTGGGGAAATAGCAATCAGCCCCAGCATTTT.